This T cell receptor beta chain was recovered during a study of cytomegalovirus exposure and HLA in healthy donors. Study as a whole: Later, an analysis reported that the 120 or so validation repertoires had used the same platform as the roughly 680 first-cohort repertoires.

As concerns this clone: Its cognate antigen is unknown.

Study-level findings and limits: Testing in vitro showed a few CMV-associated chains specific for CMV antigens. According to a later analysis, TCR clusters from the first cohort tended to co-occur in the 120 or so validation repertoires.

V shed 6 bases, J shed 7 bases, and the junction held 12 bases outside the gene matches. CDR1 is SEHNR and CDR2 is FQNEAQ in the germline V gene (reference sequence). The CDR3 contains 15 residues. Clones were read by immunoSEQ multiplex PCR, and TCRdb kept only the in-frame ones, dropping some. The sample lists roughly 100,000 clones, approximately 90% occurring once. This chain connects TRBV7-9 to TRBJ2-1, with 7 bases fitting TRBD1. The clonotype originates from a woman in her late teens or twenties in good health and CMV-seropositive. Source material: PBMCs. Here the CDR3 reads CASRKTGFATNEQFF. Written as DNA, the CDR3 is TGTGCCAGCAGGAAGACAGGGTTTGCGACAAATGAGCAGTTCTTC.